The next 10 T cell receptor beta chains were all read from a single sample in a study of T-cell memory formation after mild COVID-19. TCRdb used MiXCR to reprocess the 5' RACE reads, holding one entry per CDR3 protein. The sample yields approximately 450,000 distinct CDR3 sequences, about 20% seen once. Sequencing was performed on PBMCs or a T cell subset sorted from them (not recorded which). The receptors stem from an adult woman who had mild COVID-19 (a few samples of this study predate the infection). Cell type and time point are not known.

The rearrangement uses TRBV7-9 and TRBJ2-5; 9 positions agree with TRBD2. With V trimmed by 6 bases and J by 2 bases, 4 bases remained unmatched. Germline CDR1 is SEHNR and CDR2 is FQNEAQ (reference sequence). The CDR3 spans 14 residues. CDR3 sequence (DNA): TGTGCCAGCAGTTACGCGGGGGGGCAAGAGACCCAGTACTTC. It encodes CASSYAGGQETQYF.

This clonotype was observed many times. Compared with germline, one end of the junction differs, possibly owing to a read error. The chain carries TRBV12-3 or TRBV12-4 and TRBJ2-1, with 11 bases aligning to TRBD2. The CDR3 is 15 amino acids. In DNA form, the CDR3 reads TGCGCCAGCAGCTTAGCGGGAGGGCCTTACAATGAGCAGTTCTTC. Translated: CASSLAGGPYNEQFF.

The chain couples TRBV7-2 to TRBJ1-5, with TRBD1 matching over 11 bases. The CDR3 sequence is 15 residues long. V was pared by 5 bases and J by 5 bases, with 5 bases of the junction left unmatched. Germline CDR1 reads SGHTA; CDR2 reads FQGNSA. CDR3 amino acids: CASSRWTGGDQPQHF. For the CDR3, the DNA is TGTGCCAGCAGCCGCTGGACAGGGGGCGATCAGCCCCAGCATTTT.

In this sample, this clonotype turned up a few times. This sequence joins TRBV19 and TRBJ2-7; no firm D call. Germline CDR1 is LNHDA and CDR2 is SQIVND (reference sequence). This CDR3 spans 12 amino acids. Trimming took off 5 bases at V and 2 bases at J, with 7 bases between the two ends. The CDR3 DNA reads as TGTGCCAGTAGTTCCCGGACCTACGAGCAGTACTTC. As protein: CASSSRTYEQYF.

The chain is built from TRBV20-1 and TRBJ2-7; D is unclear. Germline lookup yields CDR1 DFQATT and CDR2 SNEGSKA (reference sequence). This CDR3 has 12 amino acids. The V gene lost 3 bases and the J gene lost 5 bases, with 11 bases spanning the gap. CDR3 DNA: TGCAGTGCTAGGTGGCCGGGCCACGAGCAGTACTTC. Encoded protein: CSARWPGHEQYF.

This rearrangement joins TRBV6-1 to TRBJ2-5; D gene uncertain. V lost 6 bases to trimming and J lost 4 bases, with 15 bases between them. Per the germline V gene, CDR1 is MNHNS and CDR2 is SASEGT. The CDR3 sequence is 14 residues long. In nucleotides, the CDR3 is TGTGCCAGCAGCCGATCTCGCACCCTAGAGACCCAGTACTTC. It encodes CASSRSRTLETQYF.

The chain links TRBV9 to TRBJ2-7; perhaps D is TRBD1 or TRBD2 (5 bases each). The germline gives CDR1 SGDLS, CDR2 YYNGEE. The V gene lost 3 bases and the J gene lost 5 bases, with 21 bases spanning the gap. The CDR3 loop spans 16 amino acids. CDR3 nucleotide sequence: TGTGCCAGCAGCGCCTGGGGGACGGGGTTAACGGACGAGCAGTACTTC. It encodes CASSAWGTGLTDEQYF.

This clonotype appeared many times. The rearrangement links TRBV20-1 to TRBJ1-2; 9 bases are a match to TRBD1. J lost 6 bases, V lost 5 bases, and 10 bases had no gene match. Germline CDR1 and CDR2: DFQATT and SNEGSKA (reference sequence). This CDR3 comprises 14 residues. CDR3 residues: CSAGGTGLIHGYTF. CDR3 in DNA: TGCAGTGCTGGGGGGACAGGGCTGATTCATGGCTACACCTTC.

The chain uses TRBV18 and TRBJ2-7; D gene unclear. V lost 0 bases and J 7 bases, leaving 10 bases between the germline ends. The CDR3 runs to 13 residues. Per germline, CDR1 KGHSH and CDR2 LQKENI. The CDR3 nucleotides are TGTGCCAGCTCACCACCGATGGGAAGAGAGCAGTACTTC. Encoded protein: CASSPPMGREQYF.

This clonotype was seen a handful of times. This chain uses TRBV7-9 with TRBJ2-1; 9 positions agree with TRBD2. CDR1 SEHNR and CDR2 FQNEAQ come from the germline V gene (reference sequence). Trimming took 3 bases from V and 4 from J; bases not matched to a gene: 13. This CDR3 comprises 18 residues. CDR3 loop: CASSFSLAGRVPYNEQFF. The CDR3 coding sequence is TGTGCCAGCAGCTTCTCACTAGCGGGTCGAGTACCTTACAATGAGCAGTTCTTC.